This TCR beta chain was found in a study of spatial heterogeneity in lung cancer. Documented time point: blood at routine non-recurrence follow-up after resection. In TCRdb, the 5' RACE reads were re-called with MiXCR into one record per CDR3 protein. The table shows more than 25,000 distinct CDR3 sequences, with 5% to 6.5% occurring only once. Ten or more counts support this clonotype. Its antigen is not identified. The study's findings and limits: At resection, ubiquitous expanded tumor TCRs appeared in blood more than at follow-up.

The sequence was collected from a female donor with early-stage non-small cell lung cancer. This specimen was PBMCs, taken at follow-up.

The CDR3 DNA is TGTGCCACCAGCAGGGACCAGGATACGCAGTATTTT. Amino acid sequence: CATSRDQDTQYF. V gene TRBV15 combines with J gene TRBJ2-3; no clear D. Between the trimmed V and J ends, which lost 3 bases and 6 bases, there was a span of 7 bases. This CDR3 region has 12 residues. CDR1 and CDR2 from the germline V gene are LNHNV and YYDKDF (reference sequence).